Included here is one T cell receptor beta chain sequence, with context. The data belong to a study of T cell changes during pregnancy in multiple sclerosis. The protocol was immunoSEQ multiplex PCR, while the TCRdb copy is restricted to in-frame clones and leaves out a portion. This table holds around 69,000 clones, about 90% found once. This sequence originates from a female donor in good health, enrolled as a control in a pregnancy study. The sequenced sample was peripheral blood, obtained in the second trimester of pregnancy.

The CDR3 sequence is CASSPPLPGDEKLFF. CDR3 coding DNA: TGTGCCAGCAGCCCCCCCCTCCCGGGGGATGAAAAACTGTTTTTT. The chain recombines TRBV4-2 with TRBJ1-4, with a possible D match to TRBD1 (5 bases). Trimming pared 4 bases from V and 6 bases from J, leaving 15 bases between. This CDR3 has 15 residues. Germline assignment: CDR1 LGHNA and CDR2 YNFKEQ.